The following is a TCR beta chain sequence with its context. Its antigen remains unidentified. This sample is drawn from a study of PD-1 blockade in mismatch repair-deficient tumors. General study results and limits: Tumor-resident clones, often undetectable pretreatment in blood, expanded then contracted after pembrolizumab.

CDR1 is PRHDT, CDR2 FYEKMQ, per germline (reference sequence). V lost 5 bases to trimming and J lost 4 bases, with 17 bases between them. The length of the CDR3 is 16 residues. Mismatch repair deficiency was confirmed in all patients, by PCR or immunohistochemistry. TCRdb keeps only in-frame clones here, not all; method: immunoSEQ multiplex PCR. The data show fewer than 100,000 clones, 65% to 85% seen once. The source of this sequence is an adult with mismatch repair-deficient cancer. The chain joins TRBV13 to TRBJ1-4, with D possibly being TRBD1 (6 bases). The sequencing here drew on peripheral blood, taken 12 weeks after starting pembrolizumab. Here the CDR3 DNA reads TGTGCCAGCAGCCGCCGCGCGGGGGGCTTTAATGAAAAACTGTTTTTT. Its protein is CASSRRAGGFNEKLFF.